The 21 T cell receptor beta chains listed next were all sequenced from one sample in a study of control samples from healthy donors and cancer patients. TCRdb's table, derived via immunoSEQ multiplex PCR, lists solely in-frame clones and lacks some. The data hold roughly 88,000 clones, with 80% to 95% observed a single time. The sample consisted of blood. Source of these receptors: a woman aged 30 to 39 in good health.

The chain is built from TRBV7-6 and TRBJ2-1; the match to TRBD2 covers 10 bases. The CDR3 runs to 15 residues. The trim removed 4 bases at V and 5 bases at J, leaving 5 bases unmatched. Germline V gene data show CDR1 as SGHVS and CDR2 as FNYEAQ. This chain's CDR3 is CASSWLAGDHNEQFF. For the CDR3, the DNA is TGTGCCAGCAGCTGGCTAGCGGGAGATCACAATGAGCAGTTCTTC.

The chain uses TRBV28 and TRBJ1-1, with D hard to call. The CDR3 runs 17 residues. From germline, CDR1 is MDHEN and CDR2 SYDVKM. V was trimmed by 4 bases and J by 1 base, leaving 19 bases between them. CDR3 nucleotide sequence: TGTGCCAGCAGTTCTCTTAACACCGCCCGGGGGAACACTGAAGCTTTCTTT. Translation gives CASSSLNTARGNTEAFF. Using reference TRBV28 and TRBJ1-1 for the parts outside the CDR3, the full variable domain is DVKVTQSSRYLVKRTGEKVFLECVQDMDHENMFWYRQDPGLGLRLIYFSYDVKMKEKGDIPEGYSVSREKKERFSLILESASTNQTSMYLCASSSLNTARGNTEAFFGQGTRLTVV.

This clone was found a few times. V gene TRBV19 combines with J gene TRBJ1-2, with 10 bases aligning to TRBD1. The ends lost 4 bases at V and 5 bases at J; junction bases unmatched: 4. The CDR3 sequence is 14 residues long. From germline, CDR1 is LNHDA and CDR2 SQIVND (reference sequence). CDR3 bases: TGTGCCAGTAGTAACAAGGACAGGGGGTATGGCTACACCTTC. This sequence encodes CASSNKDRGYGYTF.

CDR3 region: CASSESQGGNEKLFF. Written as DNA, the CDR3 is TGTGCCAGCAGTGAATCCCAGGGGGGAAATGAAAAACTGTTTTTT. The chain carries TRBV6-1 and TRBJ1-4; 7 nucleotides line up with TRBD1. V gave up 2 bases and J gave up 5 bases; unmatched junction bases: 5. In germline, CDR1 is MNHNS, CDR2 SASEGT. CDR3 length equals 15 residues.

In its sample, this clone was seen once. CDR3 region: CASSLGLAGAGEQYF. As DNA, the CDR3 is TGTGCCAGCAGCTTAGGTCTAGCGGGAGCGGGTGAGCAGTACTTC. This rearrangement joins TRBV7-9 to TRBJ2-7; TRBD2 aligns across 10 bases. CDR3 length: 15 amino acids. In germline, CDR1 is SEHNR, CDR2 FQNEAQ (reference sequence). J gave up 7 bases and V 1 base, and 7 bases lay outside the gene matches.

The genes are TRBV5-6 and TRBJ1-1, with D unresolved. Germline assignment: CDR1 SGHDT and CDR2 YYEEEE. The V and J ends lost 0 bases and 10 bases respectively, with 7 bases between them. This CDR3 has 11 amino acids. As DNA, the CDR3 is TGTGCCAGCAGCTTGGCCGGTGGAGCTTTCTTT. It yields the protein CASSLAGGAFF.

The CDR3 region is CASSLYPTGYDYGYTF. CDR3 in DNA: TGTGCCAGCAGTCTATACCCGACAGGGTACGACTATGGCTACACCTTC. This chain links TRBV27 with TRBJ1-2; 7 nucleotides agree with TRBD1. The junction had 12 bases not matched to a gene; V was cut back by 5 bases and J by 3 bases. This CDR3 contains 16 residues. CDR1 MNHEY and CDR2 SMNVEV come from the germline V gene (reference sequence).

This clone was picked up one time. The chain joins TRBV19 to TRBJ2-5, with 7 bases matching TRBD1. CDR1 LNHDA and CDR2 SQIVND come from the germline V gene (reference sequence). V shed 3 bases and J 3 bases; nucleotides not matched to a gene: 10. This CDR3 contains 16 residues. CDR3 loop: CASSMNRGSIEETQYF. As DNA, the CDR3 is TGTGCCAGTAGTATGAACAGGGGTTCTATTGAAGAGACCCAGTACTTC.

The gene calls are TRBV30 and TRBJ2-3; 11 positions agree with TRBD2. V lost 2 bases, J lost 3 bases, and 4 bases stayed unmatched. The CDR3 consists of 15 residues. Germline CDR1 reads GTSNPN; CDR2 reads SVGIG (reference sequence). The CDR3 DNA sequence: TGTGCCTGGAGTCGACTAGCGGGGCTGACAGATACGCAGTATTTT. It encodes CAWSRLAGLTDTQYF.

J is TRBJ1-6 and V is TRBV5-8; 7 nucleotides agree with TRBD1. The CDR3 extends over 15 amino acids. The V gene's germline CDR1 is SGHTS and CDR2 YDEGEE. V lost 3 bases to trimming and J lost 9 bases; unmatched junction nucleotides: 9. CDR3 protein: CASSSGTVLISPLHF. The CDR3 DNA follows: TGTGCCAGCAGCTCCGGGACAGTACTTATTTCACCCCTCCACTTT.

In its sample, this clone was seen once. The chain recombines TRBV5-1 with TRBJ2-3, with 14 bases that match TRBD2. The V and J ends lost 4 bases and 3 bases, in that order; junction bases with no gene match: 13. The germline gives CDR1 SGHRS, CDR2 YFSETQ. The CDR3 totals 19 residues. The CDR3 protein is CASSPTGTSGRRFTDTQYF. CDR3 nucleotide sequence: TGCGCCAGCAGCCCAACCGGGACTAGCGGGAGAAGGTTTACAGATACGCAGTATTTT.

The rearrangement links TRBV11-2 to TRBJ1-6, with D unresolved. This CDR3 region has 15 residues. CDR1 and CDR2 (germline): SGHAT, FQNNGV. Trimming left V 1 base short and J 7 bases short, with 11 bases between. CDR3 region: CASSLGGRRNSPLHF. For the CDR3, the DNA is TGTGCCAGCAGCTTAGGAGGGCGGCGGAATTCACCCCTCCACTTT.

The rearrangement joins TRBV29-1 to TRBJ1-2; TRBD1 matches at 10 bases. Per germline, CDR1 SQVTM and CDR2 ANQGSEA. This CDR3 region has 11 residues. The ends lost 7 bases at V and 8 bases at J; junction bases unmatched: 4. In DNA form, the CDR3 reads TGCAGCGCCGGACAGGGGGTCGGCTACACCTTC. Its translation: CSAGQGVGYTF.

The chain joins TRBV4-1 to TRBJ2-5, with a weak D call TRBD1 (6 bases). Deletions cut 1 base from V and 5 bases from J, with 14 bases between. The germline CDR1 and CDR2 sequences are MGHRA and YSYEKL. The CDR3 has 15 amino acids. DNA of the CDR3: TGCGCCAGCAGCCAAGTAGGGGGACCCGGGGAGACCCAGTACTTC. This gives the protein CASSQVGGPGETQYF.

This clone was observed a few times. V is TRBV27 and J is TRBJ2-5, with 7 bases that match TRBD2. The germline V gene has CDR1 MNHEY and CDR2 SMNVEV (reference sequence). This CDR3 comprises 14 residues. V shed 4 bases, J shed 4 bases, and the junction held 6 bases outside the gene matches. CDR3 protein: CASSWRLAGETQYF. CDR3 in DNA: TGTGCCAGCAGTTGGAGACTAGCTGGAGAGACCCAGTACTTC.

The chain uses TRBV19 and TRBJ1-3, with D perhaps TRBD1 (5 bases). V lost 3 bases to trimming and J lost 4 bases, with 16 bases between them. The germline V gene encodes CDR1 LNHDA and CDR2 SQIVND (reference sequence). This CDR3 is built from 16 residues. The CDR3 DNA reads TGTGCCAGTAGTATTGGGGACTGGCAGAGGGGAAACACCATATATTTT. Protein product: CASSIGDWQRGNTIYF.

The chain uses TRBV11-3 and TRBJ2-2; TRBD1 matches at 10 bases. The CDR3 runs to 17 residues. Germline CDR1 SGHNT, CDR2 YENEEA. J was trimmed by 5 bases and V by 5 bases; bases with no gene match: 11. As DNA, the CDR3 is TGTGCCAGCAGCCCGGGAACCGGGACAGGGGTTACCGGGGAGCTGTTTTTT. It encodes CASSPGTGTGVTGELFF.

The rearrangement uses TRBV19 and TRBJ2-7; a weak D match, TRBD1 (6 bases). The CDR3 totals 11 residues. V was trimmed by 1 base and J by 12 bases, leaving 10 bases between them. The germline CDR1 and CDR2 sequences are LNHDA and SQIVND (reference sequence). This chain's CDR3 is CASSIGTVLYF. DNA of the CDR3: TGTGCCAGTAGTATAGGGACAGTCCTGTACTTC.

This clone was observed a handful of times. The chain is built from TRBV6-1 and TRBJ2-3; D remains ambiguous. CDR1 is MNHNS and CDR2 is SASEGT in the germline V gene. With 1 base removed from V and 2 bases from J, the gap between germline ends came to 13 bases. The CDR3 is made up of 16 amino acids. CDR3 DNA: TGTGCCAGCAGTGAAGTTTTAGGGAAGCACACAGATACGCAGTATTTT. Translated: CASSEVLGKHTDTQYF.

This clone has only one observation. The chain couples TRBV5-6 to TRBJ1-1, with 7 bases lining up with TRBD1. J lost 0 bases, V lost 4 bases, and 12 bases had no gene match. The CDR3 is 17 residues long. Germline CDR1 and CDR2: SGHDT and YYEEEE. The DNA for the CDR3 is TGTGCCAGCAGCGACCCCCTAGGGGGCCGGGTGAACACTGAAGCTTTCTTT. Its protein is CASSDPLGGRVNTEAFF.

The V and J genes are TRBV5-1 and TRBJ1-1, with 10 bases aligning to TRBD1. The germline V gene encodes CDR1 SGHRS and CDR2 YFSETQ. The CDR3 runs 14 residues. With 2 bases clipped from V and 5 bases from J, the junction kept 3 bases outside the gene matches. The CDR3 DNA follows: TGCGCCAGCAGCTTACGACAGGGGGCGACTGAAGCTTTCTTT. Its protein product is CASSLRQGATEAFF.